A single sample gave rise to the 15 T cell receptor beta chains below, sequenced in a study of T cell responses to AZD1222 COVID-19 vaccine. The method was immunoSEQ multiplex PCR; TCRdb's version includes in-frame clones alone and lacks a portion of them. The table has roughly 180,000 clones, about 93% seen once; the top ten hold around 2%. The sequencing here drew on peripheral blood, taken 28 days after the second AZD1222 dose. These TCRs come from an adult who received the AZD1222 COVID-19 vaccine.

V usage is TRBV4-2 and J usage is TRBJ2-5, with 7 nucleotides matching TRBD1. Trimming at V came to 5 bases and at J to 4 bases, leaving 7 bases not matched to a gene. The germline V gene encodes CDR1 LGHNA and CDR2 YNFKEQ. The CDR3 length is 14 residues. CDR3 residues: CASSAQTGSETQYF. In DNA, the CDR3 is TGTGCCAGCAGCGCCCAGACAGGGTCAGAGACCCAGTACTTC.

This clone has more than one count but fewer than ten. V gene TRBV29-1 combines with J gene TRBJ2-3; 10 bases line up with TRBD2. V trimming: 7 bases; J trimming: 3 bases; junction bases outside the gene matches: 10. The CDR3 consists of 15 residues. The germline gives CDR1 SQVTM, CDR2 ANQGSEA. In DNA, the CDR3 is TGCAGCGAGAGCGGGGGGGCCGACGAGACAGATACGCAGTATTTT. Translation: CSESGGADETDTQYF.

V is TRBV3-1 (or the pseudogene TRBV3-2) and J is TRBJ2-5; D is undetermined. The CDR3 totals 17 residues. Germline V gives CDR1 LGHDT, CDR2 YNNKEL (reference sequence). V was clipped by 0 bases and J by 4 bases, with 18 bases between them. The CDR3 reads CASSQDARNGVRETQYF. In DNA form, the CDR3 reads TGTGCCAGCAGCCAAGATGCGAGGAATGGGGTCCGAGAGACCCAGTACTTC.

This rearrangement joins TRBV13 to TRBJ2-7; D call uncertain. Trimming stripped 0 bases from V and 1 base from J, with 10 bases between. In germline, CDR1 is PRHDT, CDR2 FYEKMQ (reference sequence). This CDR3 has 15 residues. CDR3 amino acids: CASSLGLDASYEQYF. DNA for the CDR3: TGTGCCAGCAGCTTAGGGCTAGACGCTTCCTACGAGCAGTACTTC.

The chain is built from TRBV5-1 and TRBJ2-3; D assignment may be TRBD1 or TRBD2 (5 bases each). Per germline, CDR1 SGHRS and CDR2 YFSETQ. This CDR3 is 15 amino acids long. Trimming removed 3 bases from V and 1 base from J, with 12 bases in between. CDR3 protein: CASSSRDVGTDTQYF. In DNA, the CDR3 is TGCGCCAGCAGCTCCAGGGACGTTGGCACAGATACGCAGTATTTT.

The chain has TRBV27 and TRBJ1-2; D unresolved. Trimming took 0 bases from V and 4 from J, leaving 9 bases between them. This CDR3 has 14 residues. Germline V CDR1 and CDR2: MNHEY, SMNVEV (reference sequence). In nucleotides, the CDR3 is TGTGCCAGCAGTTTATCGTCCCACGGCTATGGCTACACCTTC. Translation: CASSLSSHGYGYTF.

The J gene is TRBJ1-3, the V gene TRBV3-1 (or the pseudogene TRBV3-2), with D maybe TRBD1 (6 bases). This CDR3 contains 14 residues. Germline V gives CDR1 LGHDT, CDR2 YNNKEL (reference sequence). Trimming removed 3 bases from V and 2 bases from J, with 8 bases in between. CDR3 amino acids: CASSHRGAGNTIYF. Written as DNA, the CDR3 is TGTGCCAGCAGCCACAGGGGAGCTGGAAACACCATATATTTT.

The J gene is TRBJ1-6, the V gene TRBV5-1, with TRBD1 matching 9 bases. Germline values: CDR1 SGHRS, CDR2 YFSETQ. V was clipped by 4 bases and J by 7 bases; unmatched bases: 3. The CDR3 is 14 residues long. Written as DNA, the CDR3 is TGCGCCAGCAGCACGGGACAGGGAAATTCACCCCTCCACTTT. This gives the protein CASSTGQGNSPLHF.

The chain recombines TRBV7-2 with TRBJ2-7, with TRBD1 matching over 11 bases. Germline V gives CDR1 SGHTA, CDR2 FQGNSA. The CDR3 sequence is 14 residues long. With V trimmed by 6 bases and J by 7 bases, 8 bases remained unmatched. Here the CDR3 DNA reads TGTGCCAGCAGTTATCGGGACAGGGGGAGAGAGCAGTACTTC. Translation gives CASSYRDRGREQYF. The whole variable domain, remainder taken from reference TRBV7-2 and TRBJ2-7, is GAGVSQSPSNKVTEKGKDVELRCDPISGHTALYWYRQSLGQGLEFLIYFQGNSAPDKSGLPSDRFSAERTGGSVSTLTIQRTQQEDSAVYLCASSYRDRGREQYFGPGTRLTVT.

The V and J genes are TRBV27 and TRBJ2-7; D possibly corresponds to TRBD2 (5 bases). From germline, CDR1 is MNHEY and CDR2 SMNVEV (reference sequence). The CDR3 has 16 residues. Trimming removed 3 bases from V and 3 bases from J, with 18 bases in between. The CDR3 nucleotides read TGTGCCAGCAGTTTCTACCCTCCGGTGAGGGACTACGAGCAGTACTTC. This encodes CASSFYPPVRDYEQYF.

This chain joins TRBV27 and TRBJ2-7; D is unclear. Trimming removed 9 bases at V and 4 bases at J, with 22 bases between. Germline V gene lookup returns CDR1 MNHEY and CDR2 SMNVEV (reference sequence). This CDR3 region has 15 residues. The CDR3 bases are TGTGCCAGTAAAGGAACGGCTCTCTCTTGGTACGAGCAGTACTTC. It translates to CASKGTALSWYEQYF.

A single count supports this clone. The chain recombines TRBV7-2 with TRBJ2-1, with 8 bases fitting TRBD2. This CDR3 has 16 residues. The germline V gene has CDR1 SGHTA and CDR2 FQGNSA. J was trimmed by 2 bases and V by 5 bases; bases with no gene match: 8. CDR3 residues: CASSLQAGDPYNEQFF. CDR3 bases: TGTGCCAGCAGCCTCCAAGCGGGAGATCCCTACAATGAGCAGTTCTTC.

As to this clone: At the DNA level, this CDR3 is encoded by other sequences in the same sample as well. The rearrangement uses TRBV12-3 or TRBV12-4 and TRBJ1-2; D remains unclear. V lost 8 bases to trimming and J lost 4 bases, with 8 bases between them. CDR3 length: 11 residues. The CDR3 sequence is CASSSGYGYTF. The CDR3 nucleotides are TGTGCCAGCTCTTCGGGCTATGGCTACACCTTC.

In this sample, this clone turned up once. This chain joins TRBV13 and TRBJ2-3; unclear D gene. Per germline, CDR1 PRHDT and CDR2 FYEKMQ (reference sequence). Trimming took off 4 bases at V and 3 bases at J, with 8 bases between the two ends. The CDR3 runs to 13 residues. The CDR3 region has the DNA TGTGCCAGCAGCTCCGTGGCAACAGATACGCAGTATTTT. Translating gives CASSSVATDTQYF.

In this sample, this clone turned up once. The chain carries TRBV20-1 and TRBJ2-5; D unclear. Germline CDR1 DFQATT, CDR2 SNEGSKA (reference sequence). The V gene lost 5 bases and the J gene lost 3 bases, with 4 bases spanning the gap. The CDR3 is 10 amino acids. The DNA of the CDR3 is TGCAGTGCTGAGGAAGAGACCCAGTACTTC. The encoded protein is CSAEEETQYF.